This entry lists 21 T cell receptor beta chains sequenced from one sample in a study of blood T cell repertoires in COVID-19. Data came from immunoSEQ multiplex PCR; TCRdb stores just in-frame clones and leaves some out. The sample records more than 150,000 clones, 86% being singletons. The sample was peripheral blood. These TCRs come from a man between 65 and 85 years old with active or convalescent COVID-19.

The chain employs TRBV2 and TRBJ1-1; D unresolved. Trimming took off 6 bases at V and 6 bases at J, with 11 bases between the two ends. This CDR3 is 12 amino acids long. The germline V gene encodes CDR1 SNHLY and CDR2 FYNNEI. The CDR3 DNA is TGTGCCAGCAGGGAAATAAGCTCTGAAGCTTTCTTT. It translates to CASREISSEAFF.

The chain combines TRBV28 with TRBJ1-1; D unresolved. V dropped 3 bases and J dropped 1 base, with 15 bases sitting between them. Germline CDR1 reads MDHEN; CDR2 reads SYDVKM. This CDR3 spans 16 amino acids. Written as DNA, the CDR3 is TGTGCCAGCAGTTTCCCCCCGGGATCGAGGAACACTGAAGCTTTCTTT. This encodes CASSFPPGSRNTEAFF.

This rearrangement joins TRBV20-1 to TRBJ2-1; D may be TRBD2 (6 bases). Deletions cut 3 bases from V and 7 bases from J, with 7 bases between. CDR3 size: 11 residues. Germline CDR1 is DFQATT and CDR2 is SNEGSKA (reference sequence). The CDR3: CSASLANEQFF. The DNA for the CDR3 is TGCAGTGCTAGTCTAGCGAATGAGCAGTTCTTC.

V gene TRBV28 combines with J gene TRBJ1-5, with 8 bases fitting TRBD1. The V gene's germline CDR1 is MDHEN and CDR2 SYDVKM. This CDR3 contains 18 residues. V gave up 5 bases and J gave up 0 bases; unmatched junction bases: 12. The CDR3 DNA reads as TGTGCCAGCAGTACGCGGACAGGGAGACTTTATAGCAATCAGCCCCAGCATTTT. Protein: CASSTRTGRLYSNQPQHF.

The chain links TRBV7-9 to TRBJ1-2; D unresolved. The CDR3 has 13 residues. The V gene's germline CDR1 is SEHNR and CDR2 FQNEAQ (reference sequence). V lost 2 bases, J lost 1 base, and 5 bases lay in between. This CDR3 reads CASSLSVNYGYTF. The CDR3 DNA reads as TGTGCCAGCAGCTTATCAGTTAACTATGGCTACACCTTC.

This chain links TRBV20-1 with TRBJ2-1, with TRBD2 matching over 10 bases. The J segment lost 4 bases and the V segment lost 3 bases, leaving 3 bases of the junction unmatched. The CDR3 extends over 14 amino acids. Per germline, CDR1 DFQATT and CDR2 SNEGSKA (reference sequence). The CDR3 sequence: CSASLAGVYNEQFF. CDR3 nucleotide sequence: TGCAGTGCTAGTCTAGCGGGAGTGTACAATGAGCAGTTCTTC.

The chain is built from TRBV4-3 and TRBJ1-5, with D tentatively TRBD1 (6 bases). V lost 3 bases to trimming and J lost 2 bases, with 17 bases between them. This CDR3 has 17 residues. In germline, CDR1 is LGHNA, CDR2 YSLEER. CDR3 sequence reads: CASSHGFTGRGNQPQHF. The CDR3 DNA reads as TGCGCCAGCAGCCACGGGTTCACAGGGAGAGGCAATCAGCCCCAGCATTTT.

This chain joins TRBV19 and TRBJ1-5; the D gene is possibly TRBD1 (5 bases). V lost 3 bases and J 0 bases, leaving 6 bases between the germline ends. CDR3 length equals 14 residues. CDR1 is LNHDA and CDR2 is SQIVND in the germline V gene (reference sequence). The CDR3 DNA reads TGTGCCAGTAGTATCGACAGTAGCAATCAGCCCCAGCATTTT. This translates into CASSIDSSNQPQHF.

This clone has just a few counts. The CDR3 DNA reads TGTGCCAGCACCCTAACCCGACTTCAGCGGGGCTACACCTTC. Its translation: CASTLTRLQRGYTF. The chain joins TRBV5-6 to TRBJ1-2; D gene unclear. V was cut by 6 bases and J by 8 bases, with 20 bases left in between. Germline values: CDR1 SGHDT, CDR2 YYEEEE. The CDR3 length is 14 residues. Using reference TRBV5-6 and TRBJ1-2 for the parts outside the CDR3, the full variable domain is DAGVTQSPTHLIKTRGQQVTLRCSPKSGHDTVSWYQQALGQGPQFIFQYYEEEERQRGNFPDRFSGHQFPNYSSELNVNALLLGDSALYLCASTLTRLQRGYTFGSGTRLTVV.

CDR3 amino acids: CASSISSGRAYTGELFF. For the CDR3, the DNA is TGTGCCAGTAGTATCTCTAGCGGGAGGGCCTATACCGGGGAGCTGTTTTTT. The chain recombines TRBV19 with TRBJ2-2, with 12 bases identical to TRBD2. V shed 3 bases, J shed 5 bases, and the junction held 7 bases outside the gene matches. The CDR3 loop spans 17 amino acids. CDR1 and CDR2 from the germline V gene are LNHDA and SQIVND (reference sequence).

The V call is TRBV15, the J call TRBJ2-1; 8 nucleotides line up with TRBD2. J was trimmed by 5 bases and V by 0 bases; bases with no gene match: 6. In germline, CDR1 is LNHNV, CDR2 YYDKDF (reference sequence). The CDR3 is 16 amino acids. The CDR3 bases are TGTGCCACCAGCAGAGATTTGGCGGGGGGTGACAATGAGCAGTTCTTC. Protein sequence: CATSRDLAGGDNEQFF. Using reference TRBV15 and TRBJ2-1 for the parts outside the CDR3, the full variable domain is DAMVIQNPRYQVTQFGKPVTLSCSQTLNHNVMYWYQQKSSQAPKLLFHYYDKDFNNEADTPDNFQSRRPNTSFCFLDIRSPGLGDTAMYLCATSRDLAGGDNEQFFGPGTRLTVL.

The sample holds one count of this clone. J is TRBJ1-4 and V is TRBV7-9; 7 bases agree with TRBD1. The ends lost 0 bases at V and 7 bases at J; junction bases unmatched: 8. The CDR3 runs 16 residues. Germline V lookup: CDR1 SEHNR, CDR2 FQNEAQ (reference sequence). The CDR3 DNA follows: TGTGCCAGCAGCTTAGCGACAGGGCCACGAGGTGAAAAACTGTTTTTT. Its protein product is CASSLATGPRGEKLFF.

The chain carries TRBV4-1 and TRBJ2-7, with 10 positions matching TRBD1. Germline values: CDR1 MGHRA, CDR2 YSYEKL. J was trimmed by 4 bases and V by 8 bases; bases with no gene match: 11. This CDR3 is built from 15 residues. CDR3 sequence reads: CASQSGTGEGYEQYF. The CDR3 DNA sequence: TGCGCCAGCCAATCCGGGACAGGGGAGGGTTACGAGCAGTACTTC.

The V gene is TRBV7-2, the J gene TRBJ1-6; maybe TRBD1 (5 bases). V was trimmed by 5 bases and J by 0 bases, leaving 8 bases between them. In germline, CDR1 is SGHTA, CDR2 FQGNSA. CDR3 length: 15 residues. The CDR3, as DNA: TGTGCCAGCAGCCCCGACAGCTCCTATAATTCACCCCTCCACTTT. Its protein product is CASSPDSSYNSPLHF.

The chain uses TRBV7-3 and TRBJ2-3; possibly TRBD2 for D (6 bases). Trimming left V 2 bases short and J 0 bases short, with 9 bases between. This CDR3 spans 15 amino acids. CDR1 SGHTA and CDR2 FQGTGA come from the germline V gene. The CDR3 here is CASSLLGGSTDTQYF. The CDR3 DNA reads as TGTGCCAGCAGCTTACTTGGGGGGAGCACAGATACGCAGTATTTT.

This clone was picked up one time. This sequence joins TRBV6-5 and TRBJ2-1; 9 positions match TRBD1. The germline V gene encodes CDR1 MNHEY and CDR2 SVGAGI. With V trimmed by 2 bases and J by 9 bases, 8 bases remained unmatched. The CDR3 has 15 residues. This chain's CDR3 is CASSYGRQGESEQFF. CDR3 nucleotide sequence: TGTGCCAGCAGTTACGGAAGACAGGGGGAGAGTGAGCAGTTCTTC.

The genes are TRBV4-3 and TRBJ2-7; tentatively, D is TRBD2 (5 bases). This CDR3 region has 14 residues. Trimming pared 4 bases from V and 6 bases from J, leaving 16 bases between. Germline loops: CDR1 LGHNA, CDR2 YSLEER. The CDR3 spells CASSPRTRGIEQYF. The CDR3 DNA sequence: TGCGCCAGCAGCCCCCGAACGCGAGGGATCGAGCAGTACTTC.

The table lists this clone with a few counts. The V call is TRBV6-2 or TRBV6-3, the J call TRBJ2-7; D perhaps matches TRBD2 (6 bases). V shed 5 bases and J shed 7 bases, with 15 bases lying between them. This CDR3 is built from 13 residues. Germline assignment: CDR1 MNHEY and CDR2 SVGEGT. CDR3 sequence (DNA): TGTGCCAGCAGTCAATGGAGGGCCGGGGAGCAGTACTTC. Translating gives CASSQWRAGEQYF.

This clone has more than one count but fewer than ten. This chain links TRBV19 with TRBJ1-1, with a tentative D call TRBD1 (5 bases). Germline CDR1 is LNHDA and CDR2 is SQIVND (reference sequence). CDR3 size: 13 residues. Trimming took off 2 bases at V and 5 bases at J, with 9 bases between the two ends. CDR3 nucleotides: TGTGCCAGTAGTATACAGGGTTGGACTGAAGCTTTCTTT. It yields the protein CASSIQGWTEAFF. The full variable domain, rest sourced from reference TRBV19 and TRBJ1-1, is DGGITQSPKYLFRKEGQNVTLSCEQNLNHDAMYWYRQDPGQGLRLIYYSQIVNDFQKGDIAEGYSVSREKKESFPLTVTSAQKNPTAFYLCASSIQGWTEAFFGQGTRLTVV.

This chain's CDR3 is CASSQGAAGETQYF. DNA for the CDR3: TGTGCCAGCTCCCAGGGGGCGGCGGGAGAGACCCAGTACTTC. The chain carries TRBV18 and TRBJ2-5; 8 bases fit TRBD1. Germline V CDR1 and CDR2: KGHSH, LQKENI. This CDR3 is 14 amino acids long. V dropped 6 bases and J dropped 4; count of bases not matched to a gene: 7.

This clone was seen only once. The chain combines TRBV4-3 with TRBJ2-7, with a weak D call TRBD1 (6 bases). In germline, CDR1 is LGHNA, CDR2 YSLEER. The CDR3 is 15 residues long. Deletions cut 1 base from V and 3 bases from J, with 13 bases between. The CDR3: CASSQGGGRGYEQYF. The CDR3 DNA sequence: TGCGCCAGCAGCCAAGGAGGTGGCAGGGGCTACGAGCAGTACTTC.